The 11 T cell receptor beta chains listed next were all sequenced from one sample in a study of blood T cells in healthy people across ages. A J-beta primer mix and a sample-barcoded 5' primer were used in a second PCR of roughly 6 to 12 cycles. TCRdb re-analysed the 5' RACE reads in MiXCR, keeping a single row per CDR3 protein. Of 850,000 to 1,000,000 distinct CDR3 sequences in the sample, roughly 50% were seen once. The sequenced sample consisted of blood. The receptors derive from a woman aged 55 to 70 in good health.

The chain links TRBV20-1 to TRBJ2-6; the D gene is possibly TRBD2 (7 bases). This CDR3 spans 17 amino acids. Germline V gives CDR1 DFQATT, CDR2 SNEGSKA (reference sequence). V was trimmed by 2 bases and J by 0 bases, leaving 14 bases between them. CDR3 amino acids: CSARRGGFDSGANVLTF. Here the CDR3 DNA reads TGCAGTGCTAGAAGGGGGGGGTTTGACTCTGGGGCCAACGTCCTGACTTTC.

The chain couples TRBV6-5 to TRBJ2-5; 10 bases are shared with TRBD2. Looked up from germline, CDR1 is MNHEY and CDR2 is SVGAGI. V trimming: 6 bases; J trimming: 5 bases; junction bases outside the gene matches: 9. The CDR3 sequence is 15 residues long. The CDR3 DNA reads as TGTGCCAGCAGCCTCTCTAGCGGGAGTGGGGAGACCCAGTACTTC. Protein product: CASSLSSGSGETQYF.

The V gene is TRBV20-1, the J gene TRBJ2-1; TRBD2 matches at 9 bases. CDR3 length: 16 amino acids. Looked up from germline, CDR1 is DFQATT and CDR2 is SNEGSKA (reference sequence). V dropped 5 bases and J dropped 8; count of bases not matched to a gene: 16. The CDR3 bases are TGCAGTGCTCCCGGGCCGCGGGAGGGGGCATGGGATGAGCAGTTCTTC. Amino acids: CSAPGPREGAWDEQFF.

This clonotype has just a few counts. This sequence joins TRBV15 and TRBJ1-2; maybe TRBD1 (6 bases). The CDR3 is made up of 18 amino acids. Between the trimmed V and J ends, which lost 0 bases and 4 bases, there was a span of 21 bases. Per germline, CDR1 LNHNV and CDR2 YYDKDF (reference sequence). The DNA of the CDR3 is TGTGCCACCAGCAGAGATCGTGGAGCCTCCTCAGGGGTCTATGGCTACACCTTC. Translation gives CATSRDRGASSGVYGYTF. Looking up the rest from reference TRBV15 and TRBJ1-2 gives the full variable domain: DAMVIQNPRYQVTQFGKPVTLSCSQTLNHNVMYWYQQKSSQAPKLLFHYYDKDFNNEADTPDNFQSRRPNTSFCFLDIRSPGLGDTAMYLCATSRDRGASSGVYGYTFGSGTRLTVV.

The V gene is TRBV20-1, the J gene TRBJ2-5; D is ambiguous. Germline V lookup: CDR1 DFQATT, CDR2 SNEGSKA (reference sequence). Trimming removed 3 bases at V and 2 bases at J, with 13 bases between. The CDR3 length is 14 residues. The CDR3 spells CSASAPDVQETQYF. The CDR3 nucleotides read TGCAGTGCTAGTGCCCCCGACGTACAAGAGACCCAGTACTTC.

This chain uses TRBV4-1 with TRBJ2-4; no clear D. The CDR3 sequence is 15 residues long. Trimming removed 2 bases at V and 7 bases at J, with 15 bases between. From germline, CDR1 is MGHRA and CDR2 YSYEKL. The CDR3: CASSQLVGTLNIQYF. The CDR3 bases are TGCGCCAGCAGCCAACTAGTGGGAACTCTCAACATTCAGTACTTC.

This clonotype was counted between two and nine times. The chain links TRBV12-3 or TRBV12-4 to TRBJ2-3; weak D call: TRBD2 (6 bases). V lost 3 bases and J lost 5, with 12 bases in between. CDR3 length equals 14 residues. CDR3 sequence: CASSFSGRRDTQYF. DNA for the CDR3: TGTGCCAGCAGTTTTAGCGGTCGACGAGATACGCAGTATTTT.

This chain joins TRBV9 and TRBJ2-7; TRBD1 aligns across 7 bases. The V segment lost 4 bases and the J segment 0 bases; nucleotides outside the gene matches: 4. This CDR3 has 14 residues. CDR1 and CDR2 (germline): SGDLS, YYNGEE. DNA of the CDR3: TGTGCCAGCAGCAACCGGGACAGCTCCTACGAGCAGTACTTC. Translating it yields CASSNRDSSYEQYF.

The chain combines TRBV6-5 with TRBJ2-1, with 10 bases fitting TRBD2. The CDR3 covers 13 residues. The germline V gene has CDR1 MNHEY and CDR2 SVGAGI. Trimming at V came to 2 bases and at J to 8 bases, leaving 0 bases not matched to a gene. CDR3 bases: TGTGCCAGCAGTTACGGGACTAGCGATGAGCAGTTCTTC. The encoded protein is CASSYGTSDEQFF.

This chain joins TRBV28 and TRBJ1-2; no reliable D call. V gave up 9 bases and J gave up 3 bases, with 20 bases separating them. This CDR3 comprises 15 residues. Germline V gene data show CDR1 as MDHEN and CDR2 as SYDVKM. CDR3 sequence (DNA): TGTGCCAGTTCAGTGGTCGAGGGTGCGGACTATGGCTACACCTTC. Protein: CASSVVEGADYGYTF.

V usage is TRBV25-1 and J usage is TRBJ2-2; 7 nucleotides align to TRBD1. This CDR3 is 14 amino acids long. CDR1 MGHDK and CDR2 SYGVNS come from the germline V gene. J was trimmed by 5 bases and V by 5 bases; bases with no gene match: 5. CDR3 loop: CASSTRTGTGELFF. CDR3 nucleotide sequence: TGTGCCAGCAGTACCCGGACAGGAACCGGGGAGCTGTTTTTT.